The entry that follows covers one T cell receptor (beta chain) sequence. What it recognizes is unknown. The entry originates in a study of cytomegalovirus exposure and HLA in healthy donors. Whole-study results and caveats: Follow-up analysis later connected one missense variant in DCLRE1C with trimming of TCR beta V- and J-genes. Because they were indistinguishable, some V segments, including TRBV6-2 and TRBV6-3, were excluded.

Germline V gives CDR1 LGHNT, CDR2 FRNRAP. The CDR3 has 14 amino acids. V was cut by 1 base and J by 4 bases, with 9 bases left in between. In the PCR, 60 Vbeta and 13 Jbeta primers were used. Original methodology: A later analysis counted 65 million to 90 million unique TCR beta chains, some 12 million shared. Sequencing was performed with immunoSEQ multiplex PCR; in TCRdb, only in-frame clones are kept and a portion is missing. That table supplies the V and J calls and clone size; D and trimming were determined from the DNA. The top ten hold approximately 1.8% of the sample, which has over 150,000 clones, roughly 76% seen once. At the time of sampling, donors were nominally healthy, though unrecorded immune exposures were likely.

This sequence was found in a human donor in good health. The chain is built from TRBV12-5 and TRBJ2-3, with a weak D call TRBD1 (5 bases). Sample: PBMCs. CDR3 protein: CASGLGLRADTQYF. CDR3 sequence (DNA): TGTGCTAGTGGTTTGGGCCTCAGGGCAGATACGCAGTATTTT.